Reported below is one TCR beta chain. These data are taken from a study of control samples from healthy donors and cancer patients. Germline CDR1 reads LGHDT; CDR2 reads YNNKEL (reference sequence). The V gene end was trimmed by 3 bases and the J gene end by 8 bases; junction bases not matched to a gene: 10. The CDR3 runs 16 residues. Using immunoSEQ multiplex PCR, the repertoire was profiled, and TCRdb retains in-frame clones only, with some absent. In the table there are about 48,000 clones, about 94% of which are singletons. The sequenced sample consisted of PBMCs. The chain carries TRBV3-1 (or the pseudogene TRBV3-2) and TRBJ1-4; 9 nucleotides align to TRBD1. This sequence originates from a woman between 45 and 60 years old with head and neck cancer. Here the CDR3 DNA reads TGTGCCAGCAGCCAGGGATTCGGGACAGGGAGCGAAAAACTGTTTTTT. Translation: CASSQGFGTGSEKLFF.